This record concerns one TCR beta chain sequence. The antigen it recognizes is unknown. Within one base of it there is no much larger clone, and no base qualities were kept. The data are from a study of blood T cell repertoires in COVID-19 (dated by TCRdb to about 2020). Background for the entire study: The collaborator samples originated in the United States, Italy and Spain and spanned the acute and convalescent phases of COVID-19. The material from the prospective study consisted of cDNA or gDNA derived from T cells, B-cell-depleted T cells, or PBMCs. The repertoires were released in a freely available public database intended as a resource for research on the immune response to SARS-CoV-2. Samples were obtained from the ongoing ImmuneRACE study (first 160 participants) and from 1,254 subjects provided by 6 global collaborators. HLA class I and class II types, where available, came from metadata supplied by the sample provider rather than from assay-based typing. The dataset comprised deeply sampled blood TCRbeta repertoires from subjects exposed to, actively infected with, or recovered from COVID-19. A de-identified subject ID, COVID-19 status, age in years and sex were almost always included in the sample metadata.

TCRbeta CDR3 regions were amplified from genomic DNA using the immunoSEQ Assay, a bias-controlled multiplex PCR. Under the source paper's analysis protocol: Within the assay, amplification of reference gene primers was used to estimate how many nucleated cells each sample contained. Sequence reads were collapsed and filtered to measure the absolute abundance of every unique TCRbeta CDR3 rearrangement. For each sample, productive Simpson clonality was calculated as the square root of Simpson's diversity index over productive rearrangements. The source is immuneACCESS, and TCRdb retained only in-frame sequences with V and J called. Part of the clones is not carried over; for the studies checked, unresolved V genes explain less than half of this, and the remainder is unexplained. That table is the source of V, J and clone size, and D and trimming were worked out from the DNA. The sample records a few hundred thousand clones, roughly 90% of which are singletons. 1.8% of the sample lies in the top ten.

The CDR3 covers 15 residues, taking in both the cysteine and the phenylalanine. The entry retains the CDR3 DNA only, 45 bases that are in frame from base 1. Reading the germline V gene gives CDR1 MNHEY and CDR2 SVGEGT. For this chain, trimming is 2 bases at the V end and 2 bases at the J end, and the number of junction bases without a gene match is 4. On the study overall, not on this receptor specifically: The amount of clinical and demographic metadata varied by source and participant and was provided uncurated.

In the prospective study, participants were about 18 to 95 years old, resided in about two dozen geographic areas of the United States, and were enrolled through a virtual design. Cohort assignment in the prospective study relied on participant-reported clinical history from a screening survey and a study questionnaire. Recovered participants in ImmuneRACE Cohort 3 were defined by two consecutive negative NP/OP PCR tests, clearance by a healthcare professional, or resolution of symptoms. In the prospective study, mobile phlebotomists collected whole blood, serum and a nasopharyngeal or oropharyngeal swab from each participant. Over a roughly 2-month period, participants in the prospective study had the option of providing additional blood draws and questionnaires. Before DNA extraction, blood samples from the prospective study were shipped at room temperature or frozen.

The sequence joins TRBV6-2 or TRBV6-3 to TRBJ2-7, with 9 bases matching TRBD1. This clonotype was sampled from a woman between 35 and 50 years old who had recovered from COVID-19. The sequenced sample consisted of PBMCs or T cells enriched from blood (not recorded which). The DNA sequence reads TGTGCCAGCAGTTACGACCGACAGGGGGCCTACGAGCAGTACTTC. This yields the protein CASSYDRQGAYEQYF.